Here is one TCR beta chain with its context. There is no known antigen for this receptor. No much larger clonotype is one base removed from it; base qualities were not supplied. The CDR3 holds 15 amino acids from the cysteine to the phenylalanine. The sequence is cut down to CDR3 DNA, 45 bases in frame from base 1. V loses 4 bases, J loses 0 bases, and the germline ends lie 11 bases apart. The germline V gene supplies CDR1 SGDLS and CDR2 YYNGEE. Library creation used the immunoSEQ multiplex PCR assay. Adaptive Biotechnologies carried out high-throughput TCR-beta CDR3 sequencing of genomic DNA for most patients. On the authors' methods: Adaptive's ImmunoSEQ software supplied the TCR sequencing data for about 18 patients, while MiXCR and VDJtools were used to process a few other patients. CDR3 nucleotide sequences shared between donor and recipient were removed because their origin could not be assigned. To count as alloreactive, a clone needed at least 2-fold expansion over unstimulated cells and a minimum CFSE-low frequency of 0.002% (template counts) or 0.001% (read counts). Mappable clones were those detected in sequenced pre-transplant spleen, lymph node, or MLR CFSE-low populations of the donor or recipient. Cumulative frequency of alloreactive clones was calculated as a percentage of all sequences weighted by copy number. Not all clones reach the TCRdb copy of this immuneACCESS table, which keeps in-frame sequences only. Checked studies attribute under half of the gap to unresolved V genes and leave the rest unexplained. The DNA gave D and trimming, while V, J and clone size come from that table. This sample holds about 97,000 clones; approximately 92% were observed only once. 15% to 20% of the sample is held by the ten biggest clonotypes.

Blood samples were collected up to 4 times in the first month after transplant and then at least monthly when available. The sample belongs to a study of graft-versus-host responses after intestinal transplantation (dated by TCRdb to the early 2020s). For the wider study: The transplants that recipients received were multivisceral, liver-intestinal, or isolated intestinal. Anti-thymocyte globulin induction was given to all recipients, followed by maintenance tacrolimus and steroids for two to four years. Bulk TCR-beta CDR3 sequencing was used to track graft-versus-host and host-versus-graft alloreactive T cell clones in the graft, circulation and bone marrow after intestinal transplantation. To identify alloreactive clones, pre-transplant mixed lymphocyte reaction products were sequenced and compared with unstimulated pre-transplant donor and recipient T cells. The cohort enrolled approximately 24 intestinal transplant recipients, one of whom was a retransplant, and a few patients without pretransplant specimens were excluded. A peak of at least 4% donor T cells among recipient peripheral blood mononuclear cells was the definition used for donor T cell macrochimerism. Rather than being sequenced by the commercial service, samples from a few later patients were sequenced in-house on an Illumina MiSeq and processed with MiXCR.

Here is what the overall study found, with its caveats: Peak levels of circulating GvH clones were associated with declines in HvG clones early after transplant. The conclusions were limited by the relatively low number and heterogeneity of the intestinal transplant patients. Patients with donor T cell macrochimerism had high GvH to HvG T cell clonal ratios in their allografts. GvH clones were detected in recipient bone marrow, and some of these GvH clones were observed earlier in ileal mucosa or blood, consistent with an intestinal mucosal origin.

Sequenced material: PBMCs, taken approximately 470 days after intestinal transplant. The clonotype originates from a human patient who received an intestinal transplant, so some T cells may come from the graft donor. The chain uses TRBV9 and TRBJ2-1; a tentative D match to TRBD2 spans 6 bases. At the DNA level, the sequence is TGTGCCAGCAGCCCAAGCGGGTACTCCTACAATGAGCAGTTCTTC. This encodes CASSPSGYSYNEQFF.